This T cell receptor (beta chain) was recorded in a study of blood T cells in healthy people across ages (dated by TCRdb to 2013 to 2016). A note on the overall study: Template switching captured roughly one uniquely barcoded TCR beta cDNA molecule per two T cells in model experiments. The study measured age-related changes in TCR beta repertoire diversity using deep sequencing normalized with unique cDNA molecular identifiers. The donors were divided into four age groups: young (average about 15 years), middle-aged (about 41), aged (about 56) and long-lived (82). Donors of different ages were randomly distributed across sequencing lanes to avoid experimental bias. Using the same blood draw, the study looked at two additional independent replicas of 1 million unique cDNA reads for two donors, one aged 18 to 29 and the other aged 80 or older.

Overall results and qualifications from the work: Because the CMV infection status of the donors was unknown, age-related changes in expanded clonotypes may potentially have been confounded. As age increased, observed TCR beta diversity per million T cells dropped in a roughly linear way, and a significant reduction was already evident by age about 40. Bulk unsorted PBMC profiling prevented conclusive comparison of naive and antigen-experienced compartments. Estimates of total diversity from one million sequenced T cells were regarded as lower bounds and underestimates. The percentage of naive T cells measured by flow cytometry correlated strongly with observed TCR beta diversity. Compared with the aged group, more naive CD4+ T cells, fewer expanded clones and increased TCR diversity were shown by the long-lived group, suggesting age selection.

The 39 donors, aged about 6 to 100 years, were systemically healthy Caucasian individuals from Russia. Each donor gave around 9.9 milliliters of peripheral blood, collected into EDTA-treated Vacutainer tubes. Ficoll-Paque density-gradient centrifugation was used to isolate PBMCs, with at least 7 million obtained per sample. Total RNA was extracted from PBMCs with Trizol reagent, with at least 6 micrograms obtained per sample. The percentages of naive CD45RAhigh/CD27high T cells were determined by flow cytometry on a PBMC aliquot from every donor. Comments on this clonotype: Its antigen remains unidentified. No base quality information exists; no much larger clone differs at one position.

The library was generated by 5' RACE. The instrument was an Illumina HiSeq 2500. A second PCR of roughly 6 to 12 cycles was performed with a sample-barcoded 5' primer and a J-beta primer mix. Each TCR beta cDNA molecule received a unique molecular identifier from a template-switch 5' adaptor carrying 12 random nucleotides. Each sample yielded at least 2.5 million CDR3-containing paired-end reads. First-strand cDNA was synthesized from all RNA with the Mint cDNA synthesis kit, primed by a TRBC-specific oligonucleotide. After uracil-DNA glycosylase treatment, a first 18-cycle PCR used universal primers M1SS and BC2_uni_R on all cDNA. The study's own analysis went as follows. Each sample was normalized by randomly selecting 1 million high-quality reads, each carrying a distinct molecular identifier. Reads sharing molecular identifiers were discarded rather than binned into consensus sequences. MiTCR, run with a Q25 quality threshold and the strictest error-elimination algorithm, handled CDR3 identification, clonotype clustering and error correction. Lower-bound total TCR beta diversity was estimated with a nonparametric unseen species model using Euler transformation. The public sequencing data were trimmed at Q25 with fastp and processed into clonotypes with MiXCR by TCRdb, which kept only in-frame beta chains. Every CDR3 protein is listed once, alongside the most common genes and DNA of its rows. The V and J calls shown here were made by TCRdb, not taken from the authors' results. The sample yields about 900,000 distinct CDR3 sequences; approximately 49% were counted once. The ten largest clonotypes hold around 15% of the sample.

Germline trimming: 3 bases from V, 13 bases from J; junction bases outside gene matches: 9. The CDR3 numbers 15 residues from cysteine through phenylalanine. Only the CDR3 DNA stays, 45 bases, in frame from base 1. From the germline V gene, CDR1 is SGHTA and CDR2 is FQGNSA. This TCR came from a man aged 25-45 years in good health. The rearrangement joined TRBV7-2 to TRBJ1-6, with TRBD1 matching 10 junction bases. Sequenced input: blood. The CDR3 region reads CASSFRDRGGEPLHF. The DNA sequence is TGTGCCAGCAGCTTCCGGGACAGGGGAGGGGAGCCCCTCCACTTT.